A selection of T cell receptor beta chains follows, all from one sample in a study of early T cells in non-severe SARS-CoV-2 infection. TCRdb independently ran MiXCR on the 5' RACE reads; one entry per CDR3 protein. The repertoire holds fewer than 30,000 distinct CDR3 sequences, with 5% to 6.5% as singletons. The sequencing sample was made of whole blood. These receptors were obtained from an adult who was a healthcare worker with PCR-confirmed SARS-CoV-2 infection or an uninfected control (not recorded which). The CDR3 runs from the conserved cysteine through the conserved F or W. Each record gives: clone size, D gene, J gene, CDR3 length, V gene, CDR3 protein, CDR3 DNA. A D gene is named only where the DNA matches it firmly. Part of the rows lack a size; the others show once, few, many or a class for expanded clones.

clone_size: few; d_call: .; j_call: TRBJ2-7; cdr3_length: 13; v_call: TRBV4-3; cdr3_aa: CASSQDGPHEQYF; cdr3_nt: TGCGCCAGCAGCCAAGATGGTCCCCACGAGCAGTACTTC
clone_size: .; d_call: .; j_call: TRBJ2-1; cdr3_length: 12; v_call: TRBV6-5; cdr3_aa: CAARTAYNEQFF; cdr3_nt: TGTGCTGCGAGGACAGCATACAATGAGCAGTTCTTC
clone_size: few; d_call: .; j_call: TRBJ2-7; cdr3_length: 11; v_call: TRBV20-1; cdr3_aa: CSAPRGYEQYF; cdr3_nt: TGCAGTGCTCCCCGGGGCTACGAGCAGTACTTC
clone_size: many; d_call: TRBD2; j_call: TRBJ2-5; cdr3_length: 14; v_call: TRBV7-2; cdr3_aa: CASSPTSGRKTQYF; cdr3_nt: TGTGCCAGCAGTCCTACTAGCGGGCGGAAGACCCAGTACTTC
clone_size: few; d_call: .; j_call: TRBJ2-2; cdr3_length: 13; v_call: TRBV7-2; cdr3_aa: CASSLARGGELFF; cdr3_nt: TGTGCCAGCAGCTTAGCGAGAGGTGGGGAGCTGTTTTTT
clone_size: few; d_call: TRBD1; j_call: TRBJ2-1; cdr3_length: 16; v_call: TRBV15; cdr3_aa: CATSAHRDRVSNEQFF; cdr3_nt: TGTGCCACCAGCGCTCACCGGGACAGGGTTTCGAATGAGCAGTTCTTC
clone_size: many; d_call: TRBD1; j_call: TRBJ1-1; cdr3_length: 15; v_call: TRBV6-5; cdr3_aa: CASSYSGQTNTEAFF; cdr3_nt: TGTGCCAGCAGTTACTCGGGACAGACGAACACTGAAGCTTTCTTT
clone_size: many; d_call: TRBD2; j_call: TRBJ2-3; cdr3_length: 15; v_call: TRBV10-3; cdr3_aa: CAISQTSDSTDTQYF; cdr3_nt: TGTGCCATCAGTCAGACTAGCGACAGCACAGATACGCAGTATTTT
clone_size: .; d_call: .; j_call: TRBJ2-6; cdr3_length: 16; v_call: TRBV11-2; cdr3_aa: CASSPPGLLSADVLTF; cdr3_nt: TGTGCCAGCAGCCCACCCGGACTCCTGTCGGCTGACGTCCTGACTTTC
clone_size: .; d_call: .; j_call: TRBJ1-1; cdr3_length: 13; v_call: TRBV3-1; cdr3_aa: CASSPTGNTEAFF; cdr3_nt: TGTGCCAGCAGCCCGACAGGTAACACTGAAGCTTTCTTT
clone_size: many; d_call: .; j_call: TRBJ2-1; cdr3_length: 14; v_call: TRBV20-1; cdr3_aa: CSASPDVIYNEQFF; cdr3_nt: TGCAGTGCTAGCCCCGACGTAATATACAATGAGCAGTTCTTC
clone_size: many; d_call: .; j_call: TRBJ1-1; cdr3_length: 10; v_call: TRBV20-1; cdr3_aa: CSARRGEAFF; cdr3_nt: TGCAGTGCTAGGCGGGGTGAAGCTTTCTTT
clone_size: .; d_call: TRBD1; j_call: TRBJ2-7; cdr3_length: 13; v_call: TRBV6-6; cdr3_aa: CANGGQESYEQYF; cdr3_nt: TGTGCCAATGGGGGACAGGAGTCCTACGAGCAGTACTTC
clone_size: .; d_call: TRBD1; j_call: TRBJ1-2; cdr3_length: 16; v_call: TRBV3-1; cdr3_aa: CASSRSGTGSLYGYTF; cdr3_nt: TGTGCCAGCAGCCGATCCGGGACAGGGAGCCTCTATGGCTACACCTTC
clone_size: many; d_call: TRBD2; j_call: TRBJ2-7; cdr3_length: 12; v_call: TRBV12-3/TRBV12-4; cdr3_aa: CASSPGGGEQYF; cdr3_nt: TGTGCCAGCAGTCCTGGGGGGGGAGAGCAGTACTTC
clone_size: few; d_call: TRBD1; j_call: TRBJ2-2; cdr3_length: 15; v_call: TRBV10-3; cdr3_aa: CATSLDRAGTGELFF; cdr3_nt: TGTGCCACCAGCCTCGACAGGGCGGGCACCGGGGAGCTGTTTTTT
clone_size: .; d_call: .; j_call: TRBJ2-5; cdr3_length: 15; v_call: TRBV7-9; cdr3_aa: CASSLDFGREETQYF; cdr3_nt: TGTGCCAGCAGCTTAGATTTTGGCAGGGAAGAGACCCAGTACTTC
clone_size: many; d_call: .; j_call: TRBJ2-1; cdr3_length: 11; v_call: TRBV6-5; cdr3_aa: CASRRNNEQFF; cdr3_nt: TGTGCCAGCAGACGCAACAATGAGCAGTTCTTC
clone_size: many; d_call: TRBD1; j_call: TRBJ2-7; cdr3_length: 14; v_call: TRBV5-1; cdr3_aa: CASSQDRGRYEQYF; cdr3_nt: TGCGCCAGCAGTCAGGACAGGGGGCGATACGAGCAGTACTTC
clone_size: many; d_call: .; j_call: TRBJ1-1; cdr3_length: 13; v_call: TRBV6-5; cdr3_aa: CASSRQSNTEAFF; cdr3_nt: TGTGCCAGCAGTCGACAGTCGAACACTGAAGCTTTCTTT
clone_size: many; d_call: .; j_call: TRBJ2-7; cdr3_length: 14; v_call: TRBV5-1; cdr3_aa: CASSLSTPPDEQYF; cdr3_nt: TGCGCCAGCAGCTTGAGTACTCCCCCGGACGAGCAGTACTTC
clone_size: .; d_call: .; j_call: TRBJ2-3; cdr3_length: 15; v_call: TRBV5-5; cdr3_aa: CASRNGDGRTDTQYF; cdr3_nt: TGTGCCAGCAGAAACGGGGACGGCCGCACAGATACGCAGTATTTT
clone_size: medium-sized; d_call: .; j_call: TRBJ1-2; cdr3_length: 14; v_call: TRBV6-5; cdr3_aa: CASSSRQPRRGYTF; cdr3_nt: TGTGCCAGCAGTTCCCGACAGCCGCGGAGGGGCTACACCTTC
clone_size: few; d_call: .; j_call: TRBJ2-1; cdr3_length: 15; v_call: TRBV7-9; cdr3_aa: CASSLPGSSYNEQFF; cdr3_nt: TGTGCCAGCAGCTTACCGGGGAGCTCCTACAATGAGCAGTTCTTC
clone_size: many; d_call: .; j_call: TRBJ2-1; cdr3_length: 13; v_call: TRBV29-1; cdr3_aa: CSVVGDSYNEQFF; cdr3_nt: TGCAGCGTTGTGGGGGATTCCTACAATGAGCAGTTCTTC